This T cell receptor beta chain derives from a study of long-term antiretroviral therapy in people with HIV. The study, taken as a whole, reports: Before ART, certain clones expanded, and these dominated the repertoire at all time points. No data on ART adherence, viral resistance or therapy changes. Controls exceeded HIV repertoires in CDR3 length range.

The CDR3 consists of 13 residues. Trimming removed 1 base at V and 3 bases at J, with 6 bases between. The germline V gene has CDR1 LNHNV and CDR2 YYDKDF (reference sequence). With regard to this clone: No antigen is known for it.

The libraries were made with immunoSEQ v3.0 at survey level. Sequencing of each sample targeted about 35,000-50,000 T-cell genomes. Sequencing used immunoSEQ multiplex PCR; TCRdb keeps in-frame clones, though not all of them. The table has around 29,000 clones, roughly 96% seen once; the top ten hold over 7%. This chain connects TRBV15 to TRBJ1-2; D is unresolved. The source of this sequence is a man in his thirties or forties with HIV. The input for sequencing was unsorted PBMCs, taken 5.3 years after starting antiretroviral therapy. The CDR3 DNA reads TGTGCCACCAGCAGAGGGGCCCACTATGGCTACACCTTC. Its protein is CATSRGAHYGYTF.